This T cell receptor beta chain was captured in a study of blood T cell repertoires in COVID-19. For the study at large: Researchers got acute and convalescent COVID-19 samples from the United States, Italy and Spain. T cells, B-cell-depleted T cells, or PBMCs provided the cDNA or gDNA that served as material.

Source study methods: The authors estimated nucleated cell counts from reference gene primer amplification. Clones were sequenced by immunoSEQ multiplex PCR, and TCRdb holds only the in-frame ones, with some missing. The V and J calls and clone size were taken over from that table, and D and trimming were inferred from the DNA. The table lists roughly 300,000 clones, approximately 84% of them singletons. Among Cohort 3 donors, those recovered had two negative PCRs, clearance, or symptom resolution. The V gene lost 4 bases and the J gene lost 3 bases, with 14 bases spanning the gap. CDR1 and CDR2 (germline): SGHRS, YFSETQ. This CDR3 spans 14 amino acids.

V usage is TRBV5-1 and J usage is TRBJ2-7; no reliable D call. The sample consisted of PBMCs or T cells enriched from blood (not recorded which). The receptor's source is a young woman who had recovered from COVID-19. This chain's CDR3 is CASSPDWRGYEQYF. CDR3 DNA sequence: TGCGCCAGCAGCCCTGACTGGAGAGGCTACGAGCAGTACTTC. The variable domain in full, completed from reference TRBV5-1 and TRBJ2-7, reads KAGVTQTPRYLIKTRGQQVTLSCSPISGHRSVSWYQQTPGQGLQFLFEYFSETQRNKGNFPGRFSGRQFSNSRSEMNVSTLELGDSALYLCASSPDWRGYEQYFGPGTRLTVT.